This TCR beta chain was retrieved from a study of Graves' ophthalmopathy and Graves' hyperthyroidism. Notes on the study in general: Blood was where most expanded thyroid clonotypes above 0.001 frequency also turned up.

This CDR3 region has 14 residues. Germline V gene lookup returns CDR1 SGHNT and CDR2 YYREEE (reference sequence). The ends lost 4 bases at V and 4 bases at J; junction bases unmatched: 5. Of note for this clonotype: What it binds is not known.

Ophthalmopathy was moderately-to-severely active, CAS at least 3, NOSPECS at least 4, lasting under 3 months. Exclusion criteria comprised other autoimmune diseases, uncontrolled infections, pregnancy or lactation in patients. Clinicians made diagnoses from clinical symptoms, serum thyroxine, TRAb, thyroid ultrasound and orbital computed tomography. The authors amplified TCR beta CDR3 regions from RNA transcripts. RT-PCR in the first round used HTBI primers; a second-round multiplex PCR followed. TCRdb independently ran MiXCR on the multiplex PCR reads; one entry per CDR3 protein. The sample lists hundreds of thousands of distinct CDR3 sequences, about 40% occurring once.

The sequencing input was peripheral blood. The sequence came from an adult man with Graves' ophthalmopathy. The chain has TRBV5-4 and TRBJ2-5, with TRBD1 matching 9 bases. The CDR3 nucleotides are TGTGCCAGCAGCGAACCGGGACAGGGAGAGACCCAGTACTTC. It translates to CASSEPGQGETQYF. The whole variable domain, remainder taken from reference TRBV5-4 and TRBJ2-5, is ETGVTQSPTHLIKTRGQQVTLRCSSQSGHNTVSWYQQALGQGPQFIFQYYREEENGRGNFPPRFSGLQFPNYSSELNVNALELDDSALYLCASSEPGQGETQYFGPGTRLLVL.